The 21 T cell receptor beta chains below come from one sample, sequenced in a study of shared clonotypes between healthy human individuals. Clones were sequenced by immunoSEQ multiplex PCR, and TCRdb holds only the in-frame ones, with some missing. Among millions of clones listed, 90% to 95% were seen once. The sequenced material came from naive CD4+ T cells from PBMCs. Subset reported: CD45RA+ positively selected. These receptors were taken from a man younger than 30 in good health. Some clones in this sample may be carry-over from other donors' samples.

The chain combines TRBV19 with TRBJ1-5; 8 bases are shared with TRBD1. After removal of 5 bases from V and 3 bases from J, the junction contained 3 bases not matched to a gene. This CDR3 spans 14 amino acids. Per the germline V gene, CDR1 is LNHDA and CDR2 is SQIVND (reference sequence). The CDR3 reads CASSRTGNNQPQHF. The CDR3, as DNA: TGTGCCAGTAGTCGGACAGGGAACAATCAGCCCCAGCATTTT.

The count of this clone is one. The chain carries TRBV9 and TRBJ2-7, with 8 bases matching TRBD1. The CDR3 has 14 residues. Germline V gene sequence: CDR1 SGDLS, CDR2 YYNGEE. Germline trimming cut 3 bases from V and 4 bases from J; bases unmatched to any gene: 6. The CDR3 DNA reads as TGTGCCAGCAGCGGGGGGACAGGAGGGTACGAGCAGTACTTC. As protein: CASSGGTGGYEQYF.

This sequence joins TRBV19 and TRBJ1-2; 8 nucleotides agree with TRBD1. The V and J ends lost 4 bases and 4 bases, in that order; junction bases with no gene match: 2. The CDR3 length is 13 residues. Germline CDR1 is LNHDA and CDR2 is SQIVND (reference sequence). CDR3 amino acids: CASSRGTGYGYTF. CDR3 DNA: TGTGCCAGTAGTAGGGGGACAGGCTATGGCTACACCTTC. Using reference TRBV19 and TRBJ1-2 for the parts outside the CDR3, the full variable domain is DGGITQSPKYLFRKEGQNVTLSCEQNLNHDAMYWYRQDPGQGLRLIYYSQIVNDFQKGDIAEGYSVSREKKESFPLTVTSAQKNPTAFYLCASSRGTGYGYTFGSGTRLTVV.

V usage is TRBV2 and J usage is TRBJ2-2, with 8 positions matching TRBD2. Germline CDR1 is SNHLY and CDR2 is FYNNEI. V shed 2 bases and J 6 bases; nucleotides not matched to a gene: 2. The CDR3 runs to 14 residues. CDR3 loop: CASSEYGRAGELFF. CDR3 in DNA: TGTGCCAGCAGTGAATACGGGAGGGCCGGGGAGCTGTTTTTT.

Of note for this clone: Distinct nucleotide sequences in the sample also encode this CDR3. The gene calls are TRBV2 and TRBJ2-3; D is undetermined. Deletions cut 5 bases from V and 3 bases from J, with 3 bases between. Germline CDR1 reads SNHLY; CDR2 reads FYNNEI. The CDR3 loop spans 11 amino acids. CDR3 region: CASSSTDTQYF. The CDR3 coding sequence is TGTGCCAGCAGTTCGACAGATACGCAGTATTTT.

The chain joins TRBV7-9 to TRBJ1-6, with unresolved D. This CDR3 is built from 12 residues. CDR1 is SEHNR, CDR2 FQNEAQ, per germline (reference sequence). With 3 bases removed from V and 7 bases from J, the gap between germline ends came to 4 bases. The CDR3 loop is CASSLANSPLHF. CDR3 DNA: TGTGCCAGCAGCTTGGCGAATTCACCCCTCCACTTT.

The chain is built from TRBV6-6 and TRBJ1-6; D might be TRBD1 (5 bases). The germline gives CDR1 MNHNY, CDR2 SVGAGI (reference sequence). The CDR3 consists of 14 residues. V was clipped by 1 base and J by 10 bases, with 11 bases between them. DNA for the CDR3: TGTGCCAGCAGTTACTATCAGGGCGGATCACCCCTCCACTTT. It is translated as CASSYYQGGSPLHF.

The genes are TRBV5-1 and TRBJ2-7; 9 nucleotides align to TRBD1. CDR1 SGHRS and CDR2 YFSETQ come from the germline V gene. Trimming cost V 4 bases and J 2 bases; bases outside gene matches: 13. The CDR3 covers 17 residues. This CDR3 reads CASSIRPGTGQAYEQYF. The CDR3 DNA reads TGCGCCAGCAGCATTCGACCCGGGACAGGGCAGGCCTACGAGCAGTACTTC.

This clone was observed once. The chain links TRBV7-3 to TRBJ2-2; TRBD1 aligns across 7 bases. V dropped 5 bases and J dropped 2; count of bases not matched to a gene: 5. The CDR3 contains 15 residues. Germline CDR1 is SGHTA and CDR2 is FQGTGA. The CDR3 loop reads CASSLRQGNTGELFF. In DNA, the CDR3 is TGTGCCAGCAGCCTAAGACAGGGAAACACCGGGGAGCTGTTTTTT.

V and J are TRBV5-1 and TRBJ2-2; D gene unclear. Germline CDR1 and CDR2: SGHRS and YFSETQ. The ends were cut back, 4 bases at V and 4 bases at J, with 14 bases in the middle. The CDR3 contains 15 residues. DNA of the CDR3: TGCGCCAGCAGCCTCAACCTAAGACTCACCGGGGAGCTGTTTTTT. It yields the protein CASSLNLRLTGELFF.

The chain links TRBV5-6 to TRBJ2-7, with no clear D. Germline V CDR1 and CDR2: SGHDT, YYEEEE. This CDR3 contains 12 residues. The V and J ends lost 4 bases and 8 bases respectively, with 13 bases between them. This CDR3 reads CASSLGPTKQYF. The CDR3 bases are TGTGCCAGCAGCCTAGGTCCTACGAAGCAGTACTTC.

The rearrangement joins TRBV9 to TRBJ1-5; 11 bases fit TRBD1. J gave up 6 bases and V 3 bases, and 2 bases lay outside the gene matches. This CDR3 has 14 amino acids. Germline CDR1 and CDR2: SGDLS and YYNGEE. CDR3 sequence (DNA): TGTGCCAGCAGCGGGACAGGGGGCGTTCAGCCCCAGCATTTT. This translates into CASSGTGGVQPQHF.

The rearrangement uses TRBV5-1 and TRBJ2-7, with TRBD1 matching 8 bases. This CDR3 is 14 amino acids long. Trimming took 1 base from V and 5 from J; bases not matched to a gene: 5. The V gene's germline CDR1 is SGHRS and CDR2 YFSETQ. The CDR3 region is CASSLRQGSNEQYF. Written as DNA, the CDR3 is TGCGCCAGCAGCTTGCGACAGGGGAGCAACGAGCAGTACTTC.

This clone was counted once. The rearrangement joins TRBV27 to TRBJ2-3; 7 nucleotides agree with TRBD1. J lost 4 bases, V lost 6 bases, and 10 bases had no gene match. This CDR3 has 15 amino acids. Germline loops: CDR1 MNHEY, CDR2 SMNVEV (reference sequence). CDR3 DNA: TGTGCCAGCAGCTCCAGAACAGGGGCCCCAGATACGCAGTATTTT. Protein sequence: CASSSRTGAPDTQYF.

The chain combines TRBV9 with TRBJ2-5; weak D call: TRBD2 (5 bases). The CDR3 runs to 15 residues. Germline V gene data show CDR1 as SGDLS and CDR2 as YYNGEE. Trimming took 0 bases from V and 5 from J, leaving 14 bases between them. CDR3 nucleotide sequence: TGTGCCAGCAGCGTAGGGCCAGCGGCCGCCGAGACCCAGTACTTC. Translating gives CASSVGPAAAETQYF.

The chain recombines TRBV11-3 with TRBJ2-3; 10 bases map to TRBD2. Germline loops: CDR1 SGHNT, CDR2 YENEEA. After removal of 5 bases from V and 0 bases from J, the junction contained 2 bases not matched to a gene. The CDR3 has 15 residues. The CDR3 sequence: CASSETSGSTDTQYF. The DNA for the CDR3 is TGTGCCAGCAGCGAGACTAGCGGGAGCACAGATACGCAGTATTTT.

The chain combines TRBV30 with TRBJ2-7; weak D call: TRBD1 (6 bases). The germline V gene encodes CDR1 GTSNPN and CDR2 SVGIG (reference sequence). The CDR3 contains 12 residues. Trimming removed 2 bases at V and 5 bases at J, with 10 bases between. Written as DNA, the CDR3 is TGTGCCTGGAGTTACAGGGTCCACGAGCAGTACTTC. Translation gives CAWSYRVHEQYF.

The CDR3 loop is CATGGGGTEQFF. CDR3 sequence (DNA): TGTGCCACCGGTGGTGGAGGCACTGAGCAGTTCTTC. The J gene is TRBJ2-1, the V gene TRBV15, with D tentatively TRBD2 (5 bases). CDR3 length: 12 amino acids. Germline assignment: CDR1 LNHNV and CDR2 YYDKDF (reference sequence). V was cut by 8 bases and J by 9 bases, with 14 bases left in between. Drawing the rest from reference TRBV15 and TRBJ2-1, the complete variable domain is DAMVIQNPRYQVTQFGKPVTLSCSQTLNHNVMYWYQQKSSQAPKLLFHYYDKDFNNEADTPDNFQSRRPNTSFCFLDIRSPGLGDTAMYLCATGGGGTEQFFGPGTRLTVL.

The J gene is TRBJ2-1, the V gene TRBV7-9; TRBD2 aligns across 14 bases. The CDR3 spans 16 residues. Germline V CDR1 and CDR2: SEHNR, FQNEAQ (reference sequence). V lost 6 bases, J lost 8 bases, and 9 bases stayed unmatched. CDR3 DNA: TGTGCCAGCAGACTAACGACTAGCGGGAGGGCCCATGAGCAGTTCTTC. It translates to CASRLTTSGRAHEQFF.

Remarks on this clone: An end of the junction differs from the germline gene, which may be a read error. The rearrangement uses TRBV28 and TRBJ1-1, with D maybe TRBD1 (5 bases). Germline values: CDR1 MDHEN, CDR2 SYDVKM. This CDR3 has 15 residues. CDR3 residues: CATSLRGAANTEAFF. CDR3 coding DNA: TGTGCCACCAGTCTACGAGGGGCAGCGAACACTGAAGCTTTCTTT.

The V gene is TRBV6-6, the J gene TRBJ2-7; possible D gene TRBD1, 5 bases. V lost 2 bases and J lost 1, with 12 bases in between. The CDR3 contains 15 residues. Germline CDR1 is MNHNY and CDR2 is SVGAGI (reference sequence). Here the CDR3 reads CASSYRGPRSYEQYF. CDR3 in DNA: TGTGCCAGCAGTTACAGGGGCCCCCGTTCCTACGAGCAGTACTTC.